Here is one T cell receptor (beta chain) with its context. What it recognizes is unknown. One entry per CDR3 protein, called by TCRdb with MiXCR from the reads. The data contain hundreds of thousands of distinct CDR3 sequences, 15% to 20% of them seen just once; the ten biggest clones take up about 12%. The data were taken from a study of T cell repertoires in cytomegalovirus infection. Study-wide background: CMV infection plus the matching HLA type was flagged by public TCR beta signatures. Whole-study findings and limits: Based on cumulative public TCR beta family frequency, carriers of CMV plus the relevant HLA were identified. HLA-C-restricted CMV-specific TCR beta clonotypes were dominant in the ex vivo response.

Germline loops: CDR1 DFQATT, CDR2 SNEGSKA (reference sequence). The CDR3 is 14 amino acids. V was pared by 3 bases and J by 5 bases, with 11 bases between. The gene calls are TRBV20-1 and TRBJ1-6; unclear D gene. The receptor comes from a human donor in good health (CMV status not recorded). Some clones in this sample may be carry-over from other donors' samples. The specimen was PBMCs. The CDR3 protein is CSARNGPNNSPLHF. The CDR3 region has the DNA TGCAGTGCTAGGAATGGACCTAATAATTCACCCCTCCACTTT.